This TCR beta chain was observed in a study of shared clonotypes between healthy human individuals. Whole-study findings and limits: Shared clonotypes across all four donors exceeded non-shared ones in generation probability. The study drew on few donors, limiting represented genetic and exposure-history diversity.

Trimming removed 4 bases from V and 8 bases from J, with 9 bases in between. From germline, CDR1 is KGHSY and CDR2 FQNENV. CDR3 size: 12 residues. Deep-level assay runs were performed. Sequencing used immunoSEQ multiplex PCR; TCRdb keeps in-frame clones, though not all of them. The sample consists of hundreds of thousands of clones, roughly 96% of them appearing once. Notes on this clone: The target antigen is unknown.

The naive CD8 population came from CD45RO-negative cells selected for CCR7, without terminally differentiated effector memory CD45RA+ cells. The chain is built from TRBV16 and TRBJ2-1; a possible D gene is TRBD1 (6 bases). This TCR derives from a woman aged 25 to 39 in good health. The sequencing input was naive CD8+ T cells sorted from blood. The CDR3: CASSPQGYEQFF. Here the CDR3 DNA reads TGTGCCAGCAGCCCACAGGGCTATGAGCAGTTCTTC.